The table lists the clone carrying this T cell receptor beta chain with a few counts. Its target is unknown. Using its own MiXCR run on the RT-PCR reads, TCRdb lists one record per CDR3 protein. The sample has about 500,000 distinct CDR3 sequences, approximately 15% seen once. The sample is drawn from a study of response to subunit inactivated influenza vaccine. The germline V gene has CDR1 LGHDT and CDR2 YNNKEL (reference sequence). The CDR3 is 17 residues long. Trimming removed 0 bases from V and 1 base from J; junction bases left unmatched: 6. Broader study findings: Authors suggested that a seasonal influenza vaccination recruits few new T cells each time.

The receptor comes from a man in his fifties or sixties who received an inactivated influenza vaccine. The source material was CD4+ T cells sorted from PBMCs, sampled roughly 24 months after vaccination. This chain connects TRBV3-1 to TRBJ2-3, with TRBD2 matching 8 bases. DNA of the CDR3: TGTGCCAGCAGCCAAGACTATCCAGCGGGAGGCACAGATACGCAGTATTTT. It translates to CASSQDYPAGGTDTQYF.